Listed below are T cell receptor beta chains from one sample, sequenced in a study of post-analysis software for immune sequencing data. MiXCR was run by TCRdb on the PCR reads, yielding one entry per CDR3 protein. Found here are fewer than 850,000 distinct CDR3 sequences, 25% to 30% of them singletons; the top ten hold around 0.56%. Sequencing input: blood. These receptors all stem from a girl aged 5-17 years with multiple sclerosis. Each CDR3 is given with its conserved first and last residue. Each record gives: D gene, V gene, clone size, J gene, CDR3 protein, CDR3 DNA. D genes are given only for firm matches. The size of a clone is reported for some rows only, either as once, few or many, or as a class for expanded clones.

d_gene: NA
v_gene: TRBV6-1
abundance: few
j_gene: TRBJ2-3
CDR3aa: CASSEAPGAGTQYF
CDR3nt: TGTGCCAGCAGTGAAGCTCCCGGGGCTGGTACGCAGTATTTT

d_gene: NA
v_gene: TRBV6-1
abundance: NA
j_gene: TRBJ2-1
CDR3aa: CASSESGVVAGASLAQFF
CDR3nt: TGTGCCAGCAGTGAATCCGGGGTGGTGGCAGGGGCTAGCCTTGCGCAGTTCTTC

d_gene: NA
v_gene: TRBV7-9
abundance: NA
j_gene: TRBJ2-7
CDR3aa: CASSLVGSLYEQYF
CDR3nt: TGTGCCAGCAGCTTAGTGGGCAGCTTGTACGAGCAGTACTTC

d_gene: TRBD1
v_gene: TRBV5-1
abundance: NA
j_gene: TRBJ1-1
CDR3aa: CASSLVKQGAGTEAFF
CDR3nt: TGCGCCAGCAGCCTCGTGAAACAGGGGGCAGGCACTGAAGCTTTCTTT

d_gene: NA
v_gene: TRBV7-9
abundance: once
j_gene: TRBJ2-5
CDR3aa: CASSPWRGVQETQYF
CDR3nt: TGTGCCAGCAGCCCGTGGCGGGGTGTTCAAGAGACCCAGTACTTC

d_gene: NA
v_gene: TRBV29-1
abundance: NA
j_gene: TRBJ1-2
CDR3aa: CSVGQQGTGPYGYTF
CDR3nt: TGCAGCGTTGGACAACAGGGAACCGGTCCGTATGGCTACACCTTC

d_gene: NA
v_gene: TRBV6-1
abundance: few
j_gene: TRBJ2-6
CDR3aa: CASSGRDALSGANVLTF
CDR3nt: TGTGCCAGCAGTGGGCGGGACGCACTCTCCGGGGCCAACGTCCTGACTTTC

d_gene: TRBD1
v_gene: TRBV5-1
abundance: NA
j_gene: TRBJ2-3
CDR3aa: CASSLALSGQSTDTQYF
CDR3nt: TGCGCCAGCAGCTTGGCCCTTTCGGGACAGTCCACAGATACGCAGTATTTT

d_gene: NA
v_gene: TRBV5-1
abundance: few
j_gene: TRBJ2-6
CDR3aa: CASSLMGATGANVLTF
CDR3nt: TGCGCCAGCAGCTTGATGGGGGCTACTGGGGCCAACGTCCTGACTTTC

d_gene: NA
v_gene: TRBV9
abundance: few
j_gene: TRBJ2-3
CDR3aa: CASSVSRGSALGSTDTQYF
CDR3nt: TGTGCCAGCAGCGTTTCCCGCGGGTCCGCTCTCGGAAGCACAGATACGCAGTATTTT

d_gene: TRBD2
v_gene: TRBV20-1
abundance: NA
j_gene: TRBJ2-7
CDR3aa: CSARDIRGGSDEQYF
CDR3nt: TGCAGTGCTAGAGATATCCGGGGGGGCTCCGACGAGCAGTACTTC

d_gene: NA
v_gene: TRBV20-1
abundance: NA
j_gene: TRBJ2-1
CDR3aa: CSASAEPVSSYNEQFF
CDR3nt: TGCAGTGCTAGCGCGGAACCAGTGAGCTCCTACAATGAGCAGTTCTTC

d_gene: NA
v_gene: TRBV28
abundance: NA
j_gene: TRBJ2-3
CDR3aa: CASSLQLYTQYF
CDR3nt: TGTGCCAGCAGCCTACAGCTATATACGCAGTATTTT

d_gene: TRBD2
v_gene: TRBV3-1
abundance: few
j_gene: TRBJ2-4
CDR3aa: CASSQMLTSGAQYF
CDR3nt: TGTGCCAGCAGCCAGATGCTAACTAGCGGCGCGCAGTACTTC

d_gene: NA
v_gene: TRBV12-3/TRBV12-4
abundance: NA
j_gene: TRBJ2-7
CDR3aa: CASSWNGFSYEQYF
CDR3nt: TGTGCCAGCAGTTGGAATGGGTTCTCCTACGAGCAGTACTTC

d_gene: NA
v_gene: TRBV6-5
abundance: few
j_gene: TRBJ1-5
CDR3aa: CASSYSQGRGQPQHF
CDR3nt: TGTGCCAGCAGTTACTCGCAGGGAAGAGGTCAGCCCCAGCATTTT

d_gene: NA
v_gene: TRBV18
abundance: many
j_gene: TRBJ2-5
CDR3aa: CASSPTGETQYF
CDR3nt: TGTGCCAGCAGCCCCACCGGGGAGACCCAGTACTTC

d_gene: TRBD1
v_gene: TRBV20-1
abundance: many
j_gene: TRBJ2-5
CDR3aa: CSARTDRGLGETQYF
CDR3nt: TGCAGTGCTAGGACGGACAGGGGGCTTGGAGAGACCCAGTACTTC

d_gene: TRBD2
v_gene: TRBV15
abundance: NA
j_gene: TRBJ2-7
CDR3aa: CATSRDEPASGSYEQYF
CDR3nt: TGTGCCACCAGCAGAGATGAGCCGGCTAGCGGCTCCTACGAGCAGTACTTC

d_gene: NA
v_gene: TRBV24-1
abundance: NA
j_gene: TRBJ2-3
CDR3aa: CATEGQNTDTQYF
CDR3nt: TGTGCCACAGAAGGACAGAATACAGATACGCAGTATTTT

d_gene: TRBD1
v_gene: TRBV29-1
abundance: NA
j_gene: TRBJ2-5
CDR3aa: CSVETGGKETQYF
CDR3nt: TGCAGCGTTGAAACAGGGGGTAAAGAGACCCAGTACTTC

d_gene: TRBD2
v_gene: TRBV20-1
abundance: NA
j_gene: TRBJ2-1
CDR3aa: CSARDRLAGGPLKNEQFF
CDR3nt: TGCAGTGCTAGAGATAGACTAGCGGGAGGGCCGTTAAAGAATGAGCAGTTCTTC

d_gene: TRBD1
v_gene: TRBV3-1
abundance: NA
j_gene: TRBJ2-7
CDR3aa: CATGTGPGYEQYF
CDR3nt: TGTGCCACCGGGACAGGCCCCGGTTACGAGCAGTACTTC

d_gene: NA
v_gene: TRBV15
abundance: few
j_gene: TRBJ2-3
CDR3aa: CATSRISSTDTQYF
CDR3nt: TGTGCCACCAGCCGCATATCTAGCACAGATACGCAGTATTTT

d_gene: NA
v_gene: TRBV12-3/TRBV12-4
abundance: NA
j_gene: TRBJ1-5
CDR3aa: CASNFGGGQPQHF
CDR3nt: TGTGCCAGCAACTTTGGGGGGGGTCAGCCCCAGCATTTT

d_gene: NA
v_gene: TRBV10-3
abundance: few
j_gene: TRBJ1-2
CDR3aa: CAISEPGQGYTF
CDR3nt: TGTGCCATCAGTGAGCCCGGACAGGGCTACACCTTC

d_gene: NA
v_gene: TRBV28
abundance: NA
j_gene: TRBJ2-7
CDR3aa: CASRRRGTSYEQYF
CDR3nt: TGTGCCAGCAGGCGACGCGGGACTTCCTACGAGCAGTACTTC

d_gene: TRBD1
v_gene: TRBV29-1
abundance: NA
j_gene: TRBJ1-2
CDR3aa: CSVDLTGGFRGYTF
CDR3nt: TGCAGCGTTGATCTTACAGGGGGCTTCCGTGGCTACACCTTC

d_gene: TRBD1
v_gene: TRBV20-1
abundance: NA
j_gene: TRBJ2-2
CDR3aa: CSASGTGAGELFF
CDR3nt: TGCAGTGCTAGCGGGACAGGGGCCGGGGAGCTGTTTTTT

d_gene: NA
v_gene: TRBV7-2
abundance: NA
j_gene: TRBJ2-5
CDR3aa: CASSSPAGQNQETQYF
CDR3nt: TGTGCCAGCAGCTCGCCAGCCGGACAGAACCAAGAGACCCAGTACTTC

d_gene: TRBD1
v_gene: TRBV20-1
abundance: few
j_gene: TRBJ2-5
CDR3aa: CSAPDRVGGTQYF
CDR3nt: TGCAGTGCTCCGGACAGGGTGGGGGGGACCCAGTACTTC

d_gene: NA
v_gene: TRBV5-4
abundance: few
j_gene: TRBJ2-1
CDR3aa: CASSLGGRSEQFF
CDR3nt: TGTGCCAGCAGCTTGGGGGGACGATCGGAGCAGTTCTTC

d_gene: NA
v_gene: TRBV5-1
abundance: NA
j_gene: TRBJ1-3
CDR3aa: CASSPTPGGNTIYF
CDR3nt: TGCGCCAGCAGCCCGACCCCAGGGGGAAACACCATATATTTT

d_gene: TRBD2
v_gene: TRBV7-7
abundance: few
j_gene: TRBJ2-3
CDR3aa: CASSLFLARGRGDTDTQYF
CDR3nt: TGTGCCAGCAGCTTATTTCTCGCCCGCGGGAGGGGGGACACAGATACGCAGTATTTT

d_gene: TRBD2
v_gene: TRBV11-2
abundance: NA
j_gene: TRBJ2-2
CDR3aa: CASSARLAVNTGELFF
CDR3nt: TGTGCCAGCAGCGCCCGACTAGCGGTGAACACCGGGGAGCTGTTTTTT

d_gene: NA
v_gene: TRBV2
abundance: NA
j_gene: TRBJ1-2
CDR3aa: CASKGVRDYGYTF
CDR3nt: TGTGCCAGCAAGGGCGTAAGAGACTATGGCTACACCTTC

d_gene: TRBD2
v_gene: TRBV4-2
abundance: few
j_gene: TRBJ2-5
CDR3aa: CASSQASGGGETQYF
CDR3nt: TGTGCCAGCAGCCAAGCGTCGGGGGGAGGGGAGACCCAGTACTTC

d_gene: NA
v_gene: TRBV19
abundance: few
j_gene: TRBJ2-1
CDR3aa: CASSVGTGYGDEQFF
CDR3nt: TGTGCCAGTAGTGTCGGGACGGGGTATGGAGATGAGCAGTTCTTC

d_gene: NA
v_gene: TRBV4-1
abundance: NA
j_gene: TRBJ2-1
CDR3aa: CASSPLAPPRNEQFF
CDR3nt: TGCGCCAGCAGCCCCTTAGCACCACCCCGGAATGAGCAGTTCTTC

d_gene: NA
v_gene: TRBV28
abundance: few
j_gene: TRBJ1-4
CDR3aa: CASSLLEAKLFF
CDR3nt: TGTGCCAGCAGTTTATTGGAGGCAAAACTGTTTTTT

d_gene: NA
v_gene: TRBV28
abundance: many
j_gene: TRBJ2-1
CDR3aa: CASRLGNEQFF
CDR3nt: TGTGCCAGCAGGTTAGGGAATGAGCAGTTCTTC

d_gene: TRBD1
v_gene: TRBV20-1
abundance: NA
j_gene: TRBJ1-2
CDR3aa: CSARDRSGGGYTF
CDR3nt: TGCAGTGCTAGAGATCGGTCAGGGGGTGGCTACACCTTC

d_gene: TRBD1
v_gene: TRBV15
abundance: NA
j_gene: TRBJ1-5
CDR3aa: CATSRDLSQGTDQPQHF
CDR3nt: TGTGCCACCAGCAGAGATCTTTCACAGGGGACGGATCAGCCCCAGCATTTT

d_gene: NA
v_gene: TRBV4-1
abundance: once
j_gene: TRBJ2-7
CDR3aa: CASSLEKMDYEQYF
CDR3nt: TGCGCCAGCAGCCTAGAGAAGATGGATTACGAGCAGTACTTC

d_gene: TRBD1
v_gene: TRBV7-2
abundance: NA
j_gene: TRBJ2-7
CDR3aa: CASSLGDREAGYEQYF
CDR3nt: TGTGCCAGCAGCTTAGGGGACAGGGAAGCGGGTTACGAGCAGTACTTC

d_gene: NA
v_gene: TRBV5-1
abundance: NA
j_gene: TRBJ2-5
CDR3aa: CASRGGTWDTETQYF
CDR3nt: TGCGCCAGCCGAGGGGGGACTTGGGACACAGAGACCCAGTACTTC

d_gene: TRBD2
v_gene: TRBV20-1
abundance: few
j_gene: TRBJ2-1
CDR3aa: CSAGLAGGSNEQFF
CDR3nt: TGCAGTGCTGGACTAGCGGGGGGTTCTAATGAGCAGTTCTTC

d_gene: TRBD2
v_gene: TRBV27
abundance: few
j_gene: TRBJ2-7
CDR3aa: CASSRLAGEQYF
CDR3nt: TGTGCCAGCAGTCGCCTAGCGGGAGAGCAGTACTTC